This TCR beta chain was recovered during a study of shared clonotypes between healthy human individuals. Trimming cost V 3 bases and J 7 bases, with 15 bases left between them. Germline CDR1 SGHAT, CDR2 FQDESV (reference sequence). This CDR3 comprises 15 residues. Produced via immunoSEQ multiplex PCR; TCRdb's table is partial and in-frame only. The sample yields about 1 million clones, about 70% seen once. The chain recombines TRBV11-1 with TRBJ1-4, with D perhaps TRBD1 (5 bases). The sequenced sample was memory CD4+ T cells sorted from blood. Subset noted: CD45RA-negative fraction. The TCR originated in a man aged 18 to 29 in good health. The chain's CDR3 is CASSFQGTVGEKLFF. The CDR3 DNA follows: TGTGCCAGCAGCTTCCAGGGTACGGTGGGTGAAAAACTGTTTTTT. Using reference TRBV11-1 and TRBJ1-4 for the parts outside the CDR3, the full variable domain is EAEVAQSPRYKITEKSQAVAFWCDPISGHATLYWYRQILGQGPELLVQFQDESVVDDSQLPKDRFSAERLKGVDSTLKIQPAELGDSAMYLCASSFQGTVGEKLFFGSGTQLSVL.